This T cell receptor beta chain comes out of a study of blood T cell repertoires in COVID-19 (dated by TCRdb to 2019 to 2021). Regarding the study in general: Samples covering the acute and convalescent phases of COVID-19 were provided by collaborators in the United States, Italy and Spain. The prospective study material was composed of cDNA or gDNA derived from T cells, B-cell-depleted T cells, or PBMCs. Samples came from the ongoing ImmuneRACE study (first 160 participants) plus 1,254 subjects from 6 global collaborators. A de-identified subject ID, COVID-19 status, age in years and sex were almost always included in the sample metadata. The repertoires were released in a freely available public database meant as a resource for research on the immune response to SARS-CoV-2. Subjects who had been exposed to COVID-19, were actively infected with it, or had recovered from it provided the deeply sampled blood TCRbeta repertoires that made up the dataset. Where HLA class I and class II types were available, the types were taken from metadata supplied by the sample provider, not from assay-based typing.

TCRbeta CDR3 regions were amplified from genomic DNA by means of the immunoSEQ Assay, a bias-controlled multiplex PCR. As for the original processing: Within the assay, amplification of reference gene primers was used to estimate how many nucleated cells each sample contained. Sequence reads were collapsed and filtered to measure the absolute abundance of every unique TCRbeta CDR3 rearrangement. Productive Simpson clonality was computed per sample as the square root of Simpson's diversity index over productive rearrangements. TCRdb retrieved this table from immuneACCESS and kept in-frame rearrangements only. Not all clones are present; in checked studies, unresolved V genes account for under half, and no reason is known for the remainder. V and J calls and clone size follow that table, whereas D and trimming were derived from the DNA. The sample records 110,000 to 150,000 clones, around 77% of which are singletons. The top ten clones comprise roughly 8.7% of the sample.

What the authors observed across the whole study: The quantity of clinical and demographic metadata differed by source and by participant and was supplied without curation.

In the germline V gene, CDR1 corresponds to SGHTS and CDR2 to YDEGEE. At the junction V is shortened by 1 base and J by 6 bases; bases outside the gene matches: 11. From the cysteine through the phenylalanine, the CDR3 covers 16 amino acids. Of all the DNA, just the CDR3 is kept, 48 bases in frame from base 1. Whole blood was collected in K2EDTA tubes by collaborating institutions according to the institutions' own protocols. Collaborator samples were shipped for TCRbeta analysis as frozen whole blood, isolated PBMCs, or DNA extracted from either sample type. On this clone itself: Its target antigen remains unknown. The record has no base qualities; no much larger clone is one base away.

This chain joins TRBV5-8 to TRBJ2-3; 7 central nucleotides agree with TRBD2. The TCR originated in a man between 45 and 60 years old with active or convalescent COVID-19. The sample taken for sequencing was peripheral blood. The CDR3 here reads CASSLSVISGLDTQYF. The nucleotide sequence reads as follows: TGTGCCAGCAGCTTGTCGGTGATTAGCGGGCTCGATACGCAGTATTTT.